The source of this T cell receptor (beta chain) is a study of cytomegalovirus exposure and HLA in healthy donors. On the study more broadly: HLA-typed donors were the source of about 85 million unique TCRs, which an early data release held.

Comments on this clone: The antigen remains unidentified.

Germline V lookup: CDR1 MNHEY, CDR2 SMNVEV (reference sequence). This CDR3 contains 15 residues. J was trimmed by 5 bases and V by 3 bases; bases with no gene match: 9. Study-wide points: Later genetic work tied a missense DCLRE1C variant to beta-chain V and J trimming. Earlier findings revealed that most TCR beta V segments proved productive either about 90% or about 30% of the time. Later analysis suggested most CMV-associated TCR beta chains were HLA-restricted.

60 Vbeta and 13 Jbeta primers were used in PCR. Clones were sequenced by immunoSEQ multiplex PCR, and TCRdb holds only the in-frame ones, with some missing. Of around 120,000 clones detected, approximately 66% appear once; the ten largest clones hold 9.5% to 13%. The chain couples TRBV27 to TRBJ2-5; 7 bases align to TRBD2. This clonotype was sampled from a man between 40 and 49 years old in good health and CMV-seropositive. The sample was PBMCs. CDR3 amino acids: CASSLGLAAVETQYF. CDR3 nucleotides: TGTGCCAGCAGTTTGGGTCTAGCGGCTGTCGAGACCCAGTACTTC.